This TCR beta chain was observed in a study of early T cells in non-severe SARS-CoV-2 infection. Findings of the study overall: The matching step, a VDJdb search, favored anti-spike CD8 responses and missed private and CD4 specificities.

This clonotype was detected only a few times. The target antigen is unknown. Via MiXCR, TCRdb re-called the 5' RACE reads, giving one row per CDR3 protein. Here the sample spans roughly 80,000 distinct CDR3 sequences, approximately 15% being singletons. The CDR3 has 14 residues. The germline V and J ends were trimmed by 6 bases and 8 bases, with 17 bases remaining between them. Germline-derived CDR1 and CDR2 are MNHNS and SASEGT. The chain joins TRBV6-1 to TRBJ2-4, with D perhaps matching TRBD1 or TRBD2 (6 bases each). What was sequenced was whole blood. The receptor was isolated from an adult who was a healthcare worker with PCR-confirmed SARS-CoV-2 infection or an uninfected control (not recorded which). CDR3 protein: CASRRGATKDIQYF. Here the CDR3 DNA reads TGTGCCAGCAGGAGGGGGGCTACCAAGGACATTCAGTACTTC.